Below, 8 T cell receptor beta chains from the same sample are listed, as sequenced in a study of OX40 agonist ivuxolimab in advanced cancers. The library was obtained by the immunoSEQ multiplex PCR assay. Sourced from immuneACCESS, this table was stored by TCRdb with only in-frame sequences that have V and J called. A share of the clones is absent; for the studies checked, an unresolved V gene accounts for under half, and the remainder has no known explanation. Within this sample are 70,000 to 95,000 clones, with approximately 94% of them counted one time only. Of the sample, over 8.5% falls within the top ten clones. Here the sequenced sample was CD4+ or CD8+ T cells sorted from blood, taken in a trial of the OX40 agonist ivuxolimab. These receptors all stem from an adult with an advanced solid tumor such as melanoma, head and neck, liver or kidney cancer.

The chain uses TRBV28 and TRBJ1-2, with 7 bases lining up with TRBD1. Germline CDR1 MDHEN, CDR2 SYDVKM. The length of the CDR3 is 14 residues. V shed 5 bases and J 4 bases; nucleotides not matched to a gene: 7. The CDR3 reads CASSRDSLVYGYTF. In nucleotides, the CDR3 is TGTGCCAGCAGTAGGGACAGCCTGGTCTATGGCTACACCTTC.

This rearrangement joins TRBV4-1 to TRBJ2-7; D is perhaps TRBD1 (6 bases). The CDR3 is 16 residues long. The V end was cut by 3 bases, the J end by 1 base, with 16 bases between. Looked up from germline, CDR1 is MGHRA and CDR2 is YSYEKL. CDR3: CASSQGPGTPSYEQYF. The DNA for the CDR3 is TGCGCCAGCAGCCAGGGTCCCGGGACACCGTCCTACGAGCAGTACTTC.

CDR3 DNA sequence: TGTGCCAGAAGCTTATGGGTGGGGGAGCAGTACTTC. Residues: CARSLWVGEQYF. The chain uses TRBV7-5 and TRBJ2-7. TRBV7-5 constitutes a pseudogene. The CDR3 has 12 residues.

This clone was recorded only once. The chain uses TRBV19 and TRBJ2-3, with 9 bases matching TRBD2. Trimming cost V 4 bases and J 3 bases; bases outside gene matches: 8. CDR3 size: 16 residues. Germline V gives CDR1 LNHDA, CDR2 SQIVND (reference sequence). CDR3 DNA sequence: TGTGCCAGTAGTACCTCTCCGGGACTAGCTACAGATACGCAGTATTTT. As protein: CASSTSPGLATDTQYF.

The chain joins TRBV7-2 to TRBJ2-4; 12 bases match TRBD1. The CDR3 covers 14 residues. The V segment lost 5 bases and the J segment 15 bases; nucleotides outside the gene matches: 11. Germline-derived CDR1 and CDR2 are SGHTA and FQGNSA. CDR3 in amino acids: CASSLGGWDRGPYF. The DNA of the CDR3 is TGTGCCAGCAGCCTGGGGGGTTGGGACAGGGGGCCGTACTTC.

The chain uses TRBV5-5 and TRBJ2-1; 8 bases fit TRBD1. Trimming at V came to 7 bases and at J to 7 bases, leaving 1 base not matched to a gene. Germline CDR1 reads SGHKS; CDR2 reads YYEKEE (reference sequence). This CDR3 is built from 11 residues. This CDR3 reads CASGQGNEQFF. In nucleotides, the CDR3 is TGTGCCAGCGGACAGGGAAATGAGCAGTTCTTC.

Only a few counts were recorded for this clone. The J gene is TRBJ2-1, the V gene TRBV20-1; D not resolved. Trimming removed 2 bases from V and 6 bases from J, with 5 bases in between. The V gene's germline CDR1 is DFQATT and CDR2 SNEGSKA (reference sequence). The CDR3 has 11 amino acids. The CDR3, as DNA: TGCAGTGCTAGATTTGTCAATGAGCAGTTCTTC. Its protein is CSARFVNEQFF.

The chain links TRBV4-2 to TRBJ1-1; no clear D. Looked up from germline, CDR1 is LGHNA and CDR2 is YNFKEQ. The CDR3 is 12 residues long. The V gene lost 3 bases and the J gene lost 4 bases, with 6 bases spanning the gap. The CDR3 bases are TGTGCCAGCAGCCATGGGGTCACTGAAGCTTTCTTT. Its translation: CASSHGVTEAFF.